Listed here are 17 T cell receptor beta chains from one sample, sequenced in a study of tumor-infiltrating lymphocytes in primary liver carcinoma. Germline DNA was also extracted, with blood RNA taken from unsorted whole blood. With a constant-region primer, TCR beta cDNA was made from roughly 500 ng of total RNA. Slightly modified ARM-PCR, run as three nested multiplex PCR rounds, produced the TCR beta libraries. The first two PCR rounds used TRBV1-TRBV30 primers with a Cbeta primer, nine to ten cycles each. TCRdb reprocessed the multiplex PCR reads via MiXCR and lists one record per CDR3 protein. The sample consists of fewer than 400,000 distinct CDR3 sequences, more than 55% of them appearing once. The specimen was peripheral blood. Every receptor here comes from a man aged 40-55 years with primary liver carcinoma and hepatitis B virus infection.

With regard to this clonotype: One end of the junction varies from germline; a read error may be responsible. V gene TRBV6-1 combines with J gene TRBJ2-3; D is undetermined. There are 13 residues in the CDR3. Germline V lookup: CDR1 MNHNS, CDR2 SASEGT. For the CDR3, the DNA is TGTGCCAGCAGTGAAGTAAACACAGATACGCGGTATTTT. Residues: CASSEVNTDTRYF.

Comment on this clonotype: The junction departs from germline at one end; a sequencing error may be responsible. The rearrangement uses TRBV7-9 and TRBJ2-5; D gene ambiguous. Germline V gene data show CDR1 as SEHNR and CDR2 as FQNEAQ (reference sequence). The CDR3 is 15 amino acids. The CDR3 region is CANSLAPRSRETQYF. The CDR3 DNA sequence: TGTGCCAACAGCTTAGCCCCTAGGTCCCGGGAGACCCAGTACTTC.

As for this clonotype: The CDR3 does not close with the conserved phenylalanine or tryptophan, likely indicating a read error. The DNA is left out, because the CDR3 cannot be placed on it with certainty; the CDR3 is given as TCRdb lists it. This chain joins TRBV6-1 and TRBJ2-3. The CDR3 adds up to 13 amino acids, both ends counted. Germline assignment: CDR1 MNHNS and CDR2 SASEGT. This CDR3 reads CASSDGVDSPQCL.

The table lists this clonotype with a few counts. The V call is TRBV24-1, the J call TRBJ1-2, with D tentatively TRBD1 (6 bases). CDR1 is KGHDR and CDR2 is SFDVKD in the germline V gene. The CDR3 extends over 14 amino acids. Trimming took 3 bases from V and 8 from J, leaving 15 bases between them. The chain's CDR3 is CATSDQPNRDGYTF. DNA for the CDR3: TGTGCCACCAGTGATCAGCCAAACAGGGACGGCTACACCTTC.

V gene TRBV29-1 combines with J gene TRBJ2-7; unclear D gene. CDR3 length equals 12 residues. With 7 bases removed from V and 2 bases from J, the gap between germline ends came to 12 bases. Germline V lookup: CDR1 SQVTM, CDR2 ANQGSEA. The CDR3 region is CSAQTRTYEQYF. In DNA form, the CDR3 reads TGCAGCGCTCAGACACGTACCTACGAGCAGTACTTC.

The J gene is TRBJ2-7, the V gene TRBV6-5; D is unresolved. V dropped 6 bases and J dropped 6 bases, with 15 bases sitting between them. The CDR3 totals 13 residues. The germline gives CDR1 MNHEY, CDR2 SVGAGI. The CDR3 protein is CASSTTGHAEQYF. CDR3 coding DNA: TGTGCCAGCAGCACGACTGGTCATGCCGAGCAGTACTTC.

Concerning this clonotype itself: This may come from a read error, since a much larger clone is one base off. The V call is TRBV6-2 or TRBV6-3, the J call TRBJ2-1; no definite D call. The CDR3 covers 12 residues. Germline CDR1 reads MNHEY; CDR2 reads SVGEGT. The CDR3 here is CACSYTIGEQFF. The CDR3 bases are TGTGCCTGCAGTTATACAATAGGTGAGCAGTTCTTC.

The chain links TRBV5-1 to TRBJ1-1; 9 positions agree with TRBD1. CDR1 is SGHRS and CDR2 is YFSETQ in the germline V gene. The CDR3 length is 15 residues. Trimming removed 4 bases from V and 4 bases from J; junction bases left unmatched: 8. The CDR3 reads CASSQTGGLGTEAFF. For the CDR3, the DNA is TGCGCCAGCAGCCAAACAGGGGGCTTGGGCACTGAAGCTTTCTTT.

This clonotype was observed many times. This sequence joins TRBV6-1 and TRBJ2-7; D may match TRBD1 or TRBD2 (7 bases each). Trimming removed 8 bases from V and 1 base from J, with 12 bases in between. CDR3 size: 13 residues. Germline values: CDR1 MNHNS, CDR2 SASEGT. CDR3 sequence: CASVQGGSYEQYF. The DNA for the CDR3 is TGTGCCAGCGTCCAGGGGGGGTCCTACGAGCAGTACTTC.

On this clonotype itself: One end of the junction fails to match germline, which may point to a read error. The chain combines TRBV11-3 with TRBJ1-1; TRBD1 matches at 9 bases. The CDR3 is 13 residues long. Per germline, CDR1 SGHNT and CDR2 YENEEA. Here the CDR3 DNA reads TGTGCCAGTAGCTTGACAGGGGGTTCTGAAGCTCTCTTT. Amino acid sequence: CASSLTGGSEALF. Full variable domain (outside the CDR3, taken from reference TRBV11-3 and TRBJ1-1): EAGVVQSPRYKIIEKKQPVAFWCNPISGHNTLYWYLQNLGQGPELLIRYENEEAVDDSQLPKDRFSAERLKGVDSTLKIQPAELGDSAVYLCASSLTGGSEALFGQGTRLTVV.

Points on this clonotype: The CDR3 carries no conserved terminal phenylalanine or tryptophan, so it likely arises from a read error. CDR3 amino acids: CIVGGTGPPRETQYL. The CDR3 DNA sequence: TGCATCGTTGGGGGGACAGGTCCTCCGAGGGAGACCCAGTACTTA. The rearrangement joins TRBV29-1 to TRBJ2-5, with TRBD1 identical over 8 bases. The germline CDR1 and CDR2 sequences are SQVTM and ANQGSEA. CDR3 length equals 15 residues.

This clonotype has at least ten counts. The V gene is TRBV29-1, the J gene TRBJ2-1; TRBD2 might be the D (6 bases). V lost 3 bases to trimming and J lost 6 bases, with 12 bases between them. The CDR3 extends over 13 amino acids. Germline V CDR1 and CDR2: SQVTM, ANQGSEA. The CDR3 loop is CSVDRLGLNEQFF. The CDR3 nucleotides are TGCAGCGTTGACAGACTAGGACTCAATGAGCAGTTCTTC.

As to this clonotype: The conserved closing phenylalanine or tryptophan is absent in this CDR3, likely reflecting a read error. The rearrangement joins TRBV6-6 to TRBJ1-6; D is uncertain. V was cut by 4 bases and J by 10 bases, with 14 bases left in between. Per germline, CDR1 MNHNY and CDR2 SVGAGI (reference sequence). The CDR3 is 14 amino acids. CDR3 bases: TGTGCCAGCAGTTTTGGCCCGGTCTCATCACCCCTCCACTAT. The encoded protein is CASSFGPVSSPLHY.

On this clonotype itself: A much larger clone differs by one base, so this may be a read error. Since no conserved phenylalanine or tryptophan closes the CDR3, a read error is the likely cause. The chain employs TRBV10-3 and TRBJ2-5; D may be TRBD2 (6 bases). This CDR3 region has 12 residues. Germline V gives CDR1 ENHRY, CDR2 SYGVKD. The CDR3 coding sequence is TGTGCTACTGGGCGGGCGGGGGAGACCCAGTACCTC. It translates to CATGRAGETQYL.

This clonotype came up once. The V gene is TRBV12-5, the J gene TRBJ2-1, with 8 bases identical to TRBD2. V was pared by 7 bases and J by 6 bases, with 5 bases of the junction left unmatched. Germline V gene sequence: CDR1 LGHNT, CDR2 FRNRAP. This CDR3 comprises 13 residues. The CDR3 reads CASAVSGTNEQFF. The CDR3 DNA is TGTGCTAGTGCGGTTAGCGGGACCAATGAGCAGTTCTTC.

Points on this clonotype: The conserved final phenylalanine or tryptophan is absent from the CDR3, which likely points to a read error. The V call is TRBV5-1, the J call TRBJ2-3; no clear D. The CDR3 loop spans 15 amino acids. Germline V lookup: CDR1 SGHRS, CDR2 YFSETQ. V was shortened by 5 bases and J by 5 bases, with 18 bases between the two germline ends. The chain's CDR3 is CASSTGEAKGDTQYS. The CDR3 DNA sequence: TGCGCCAGCAGTACTGGCGAAGCTAAGGGAGATACGCAGTATTCT.

The rearrangement joins TRBV24-1 to TRBJ2-1, with 8 bases that match TRBD1. V gave up 9 bases and J gave up 7 bases; unmatched junction bases: 10. The CDR3 consists of 14 residues. Per the germline V gene, CDR1 is KGHDR and CDR2 is SFDVKD. The CDR3 bases are TGTGCCACCTCAGACAGGGGAATGAGTAATGAGCAGTTCTTC. This translates into CATSDRGMSNEQFF.